Included here is one T cell receptor (beta chain) sequence, with context. What it recognizes is unknown. The data belong to a study of Ad26.COV2.S vaccination and SARS-CoV-2 variants. The overall study: As a participant in COV1001, the donor was in the Ad26.COV2.S trial arm. Once or twice, 56 days apart, Ad26.COV2.S was delivered intramuscularly.

Here immunoSEQ multiplex PCR was the method, and the copy in TCRdb shows in-frame clones only, minus some. This table holds around 270,000 clones, around 88% found once. Indicated treatment: approximately 18 received Ad26.COV2.S at low or high dose, single or two shots; roughly five received placebo; per-sample allocation not given. Following the first vaccine or placebo injection, samples were taken on day 63. Expression of Wuhan-strain SARS-CoV-2 spike came from the Ad26 vector that formed the vaccine. V shed 1 base, J shed 5 bases, and the junction held 8 bases outside the gene matches. This CDR3 is built from 16 residues. The germline CDR1 and CDR2 sequences are SGHRS and YFSETQ. Study observations and caveats: Spike-specific TCR breadth in vaccine recipients exceeded that seen in placebo recipients.

Sequencing used peripheral blood, obtained in a trial of Ad26.COV2.S vaccine versus placebo. The receptor was isolated from a person aged 18-65 years who received the Ad26.COV2.S COVID-19 vaccine or a placebo. This rearrangement joins TRBV5-1 to TRBJ2-5; 10 bases agree with TRBD2. The CDR3 is CASSLTSGTAGETQYF. The DNA for the CDR3 is TGCGCCAGCAGCTTGACTAGCGGGACAGCAGGGGAGACCCAGTACTTC.